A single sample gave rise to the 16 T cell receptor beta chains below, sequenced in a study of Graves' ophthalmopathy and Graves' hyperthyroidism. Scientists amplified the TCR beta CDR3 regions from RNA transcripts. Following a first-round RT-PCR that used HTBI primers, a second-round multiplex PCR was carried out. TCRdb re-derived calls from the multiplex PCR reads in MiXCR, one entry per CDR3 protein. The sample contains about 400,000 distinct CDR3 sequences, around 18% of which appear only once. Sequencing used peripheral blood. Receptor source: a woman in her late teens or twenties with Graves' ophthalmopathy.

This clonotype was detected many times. CDR3: CASSRDRDYSNQPQHF. Written as DNA, the CDR3 is TGTGCCAGCAGTCGGGACAGGGATTATAGCAATCAGCCCCAGCATTTT. This rearrangement joins TRBV6-1 to TRBJ1-5, with 9 bases fitting TRBD1. The J segment lost 0 bases and the V segment lost 5 bases, leaving 5 bases of the junction unmatched. Germline values: CDR1 MNHNS, CDR2 SASEGT. The CDR3 totals 16 residues.

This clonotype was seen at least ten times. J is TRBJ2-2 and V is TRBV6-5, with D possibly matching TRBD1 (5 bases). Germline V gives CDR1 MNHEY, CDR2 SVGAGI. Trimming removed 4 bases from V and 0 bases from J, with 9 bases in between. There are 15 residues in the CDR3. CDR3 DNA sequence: TGTGCCAGCAGTTTACAGGATACGAACACCGGGGAGCTGTTTTTT. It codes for CASSLQDTNTGELFF.

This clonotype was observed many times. CDR3 nucleotide sequence: TGTGCCAGCTTTCCCCGATCTCTCCTCTACAGGGTTAACTATGGCTACACCTTC. Encoded protein: CASFPRSLLYRVNYGYTF. This chain connects TRBV28 to TRBJ1-2; possibly TRBD1 for D (6 bases). The CDR3 has 18 amino acids. Trimming stripped 8 bases from V and 1 base from J, with 26 bases between. Germline CDR1 is MDHEN and CDR2 is SYDVKM.

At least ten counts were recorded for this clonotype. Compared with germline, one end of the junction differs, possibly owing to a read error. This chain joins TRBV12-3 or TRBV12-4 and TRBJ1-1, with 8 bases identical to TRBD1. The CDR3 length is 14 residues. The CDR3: CASTLTGVNTEAFF. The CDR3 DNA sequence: TGTGCCAGCACCCTGACAGGGGTGAACACTGAAGCTTTCTTC.

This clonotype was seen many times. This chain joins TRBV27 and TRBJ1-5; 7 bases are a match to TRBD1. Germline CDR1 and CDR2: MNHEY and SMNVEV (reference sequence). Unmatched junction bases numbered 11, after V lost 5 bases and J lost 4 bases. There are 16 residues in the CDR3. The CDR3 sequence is CASSALAGTDNQPQHF. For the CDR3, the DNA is TGTGCCAGCAGTGCCTTGGCCGGGACAGATAATCAGCCCCAGCATTTT.

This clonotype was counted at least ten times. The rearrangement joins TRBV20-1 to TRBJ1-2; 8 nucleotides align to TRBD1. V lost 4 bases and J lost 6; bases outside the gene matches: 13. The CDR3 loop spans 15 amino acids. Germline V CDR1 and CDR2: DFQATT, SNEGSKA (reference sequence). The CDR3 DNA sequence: TGCAGTGCTACCAAAGAACAGGGGGTGAGCGATGGCTACACCTTC. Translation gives CSATKEQGVSDGYTF.

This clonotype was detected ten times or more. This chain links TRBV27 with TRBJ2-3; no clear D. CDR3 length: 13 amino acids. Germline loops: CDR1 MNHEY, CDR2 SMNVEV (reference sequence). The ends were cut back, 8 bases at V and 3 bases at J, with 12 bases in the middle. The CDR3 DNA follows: TGTGCCAGCTTCTTGGTCGTGACAGATACGCAGTATTTT. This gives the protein CASFLVVTDTQYF.

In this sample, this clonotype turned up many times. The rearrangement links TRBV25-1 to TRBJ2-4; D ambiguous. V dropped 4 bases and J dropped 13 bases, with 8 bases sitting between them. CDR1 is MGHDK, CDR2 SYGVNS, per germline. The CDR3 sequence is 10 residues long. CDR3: CASSGKRQYF. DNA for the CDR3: TGTGCCAGCAGTGGGAAACGGCAGTACTTC.

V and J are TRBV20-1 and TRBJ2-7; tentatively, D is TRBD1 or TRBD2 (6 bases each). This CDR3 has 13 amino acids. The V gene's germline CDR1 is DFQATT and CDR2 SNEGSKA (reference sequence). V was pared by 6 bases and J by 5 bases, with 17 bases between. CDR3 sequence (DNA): TGCAGTGCCGCGGGACAAGATAACCACGAGCAGTACTTC. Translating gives CSAAGQDNHEQYF.

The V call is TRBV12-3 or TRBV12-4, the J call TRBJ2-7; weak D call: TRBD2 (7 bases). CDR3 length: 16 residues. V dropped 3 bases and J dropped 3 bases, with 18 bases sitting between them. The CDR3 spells CASSFPGGPSIYEQYF. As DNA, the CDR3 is TGTGCCAGCAGTTTCCCCGGGGGGCCTTCTATCTACGAGCAGTACTTC.

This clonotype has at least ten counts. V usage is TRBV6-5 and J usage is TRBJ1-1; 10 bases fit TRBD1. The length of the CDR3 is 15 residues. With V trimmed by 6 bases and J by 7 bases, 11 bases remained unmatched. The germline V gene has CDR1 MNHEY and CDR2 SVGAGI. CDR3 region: CASRRQGATDVEAFF. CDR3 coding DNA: TGTGCCAGCAGGCGACAGGGGGCGACCGATGTTGAAGCTTTCTTT.

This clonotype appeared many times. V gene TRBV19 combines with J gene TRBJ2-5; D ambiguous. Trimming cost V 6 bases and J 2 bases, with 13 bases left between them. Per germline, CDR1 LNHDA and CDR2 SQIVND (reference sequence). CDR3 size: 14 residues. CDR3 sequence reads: CASRPHGSQETQYF. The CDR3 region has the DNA TGTGCCAGTAGACCACACGGATCTCAAGAGACCCAGTACTTC.

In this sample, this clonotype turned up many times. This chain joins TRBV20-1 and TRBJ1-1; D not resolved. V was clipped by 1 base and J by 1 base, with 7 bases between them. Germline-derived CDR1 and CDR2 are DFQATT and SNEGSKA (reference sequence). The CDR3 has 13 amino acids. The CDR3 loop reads CSARAGWNTEAFF. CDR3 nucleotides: TGCAGTGCTAGAGCGGGGTGGAACACTGAAGCTTTCTTT.

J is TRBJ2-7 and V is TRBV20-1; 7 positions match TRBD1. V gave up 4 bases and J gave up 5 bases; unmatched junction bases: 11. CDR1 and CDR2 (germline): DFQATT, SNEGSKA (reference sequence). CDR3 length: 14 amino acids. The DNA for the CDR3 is TGCAGTGCTACTGGTCGGGACAGCCGCAACGAGCAGTACTTC. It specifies CSATGRDSRNEQYF.

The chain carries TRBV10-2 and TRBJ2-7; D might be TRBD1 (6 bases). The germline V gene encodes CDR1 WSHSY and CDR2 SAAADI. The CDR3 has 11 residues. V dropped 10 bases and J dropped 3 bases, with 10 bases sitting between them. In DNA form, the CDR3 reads TGCGCCACTGAGGGGGTCTACGAGCAGTACTTC. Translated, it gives CATEGVYEQYF.

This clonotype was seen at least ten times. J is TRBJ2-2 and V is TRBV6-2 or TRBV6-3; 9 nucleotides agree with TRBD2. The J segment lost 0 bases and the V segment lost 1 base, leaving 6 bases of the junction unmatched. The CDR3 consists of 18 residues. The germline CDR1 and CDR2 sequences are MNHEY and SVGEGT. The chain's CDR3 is CASSYFGGRAANTGELFF. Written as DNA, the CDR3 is TGTGCCAGCAGTTACTTCGGCGGGAGGGCCGCGAACACCGGGGAGCTGTTTTTT.